This T cell receptor (beta chain) is from a study of cytomegalovirus exposure and HLA in healthy donors. Regarding the study as a whole: It emerged from a later analysis that several of the most significant clusters appeared to be linked to common viral pathogens.

This clone occurred a few times. The antigen is not known. The V end was cut by 3 bases, the J end by 4 bases, with 7 bases between. The CDR3 contains 13 residues. Germline V gene lookup returns CDR1 MNHNS and CDR2 SASEGT. The study ran its PCR with 60 Vbeta and 13 Jbeta primers. Assay: immunoSEQ multiplex PCR; the TCRdb copy retains only in-frame clones and omits some. The repertoire consists of more than 45,000 clones, with about 70% occurring once and the leading ten covering just under 20%. The material sequenced was PBMCs. The clonotype comes from a woman aged 60-75 years in good health and CMV-seropositive. The V call is TRBV6-1, the J call TRBJ1-3; D unresolved. The CDR3 reads CASSDRGGNTIYF. The CDR3 nucleotides read TGTGCCAGCAGTGATCGTGGCGGAAACACCATATATTTT.